This TCR beta chain was sequenced for a study of T cell changes during pregnancy in multiple sclerosis. V shed 0 bases and J 0 bases; nucleotides not matched to a gene: 2. CDR1 is SGDLS and CDR2 is YYNGEE in the germline V gene. This CDR3 region has 16 residues. This clone was recorded only once. Sequencing was performed with immunoSEQ multiplex PCR; in TCRdb, only in-frame clones are kept and a portion is missing. The sample gives 76,000 or so clones, 93% of which show up once; 0.75% is in the top ten. The receptor was isolated from a female donor in good health, enrolled as a control in a pregnancy study. The rearrangement joins TRBV9 to TRBJ2-1; TRBD1 matches at 8 bases. The sequencing used peripheral blood, collected in the second trimester of pregnancy. For the CDR3, the DNA is TGTGCCAGCAGCGTAGAGGGACAGGTCTCCTACAATGAGCAGTTCTTC. Protein: CASSVEGQVSYNEQFF.